The sequence of this T cell receptor (beta chain) was determined in a study of a mutant IDH1 vaccine in newly diagnosed glioma. Background on the study: Vaccination began 4-6 weeks post radiotherapy alone, or with temozolomide cycles. Pretreatment consisted of radiotherapy, temozolomide, or both, with most receiving both. The study, taken as a whole, reports: Patients showed vaccine-induced immune responses at a rate of 93.3%.

Regarding time point: week 47, end of study. The investigators gave 300 ug of mutant IDH1 20-mer peptide in each vaccine dose, together with topical imiquimod. V lost 4 bases and J lost 6; bases outside the gene matches: 21. The CDR3 has 18 amino acids. Germline V lookup: CDR1 WSHSY, CDR2 SAAADI. Data came from immunoSEQ multiplex PCR; TCRdb stores just in-frame clones and leaves some out. The sample consists of tens of thousands of clones, roughly 80% of them appearing once. This clone was seen a single time. Its antigen is unidentified. The sequence was collected from a woman in her thirties with glioma. Some clones in this sample may be carry-over from other donors' samples. Source: PBMCs, taken from a glioma patient whose treatment included an IDH1 peptide vaccine. V and J are TRBV10-2 and TRBJ2-7, with 7 bases identical to TRBD1. The CDR3 DNA reads TGCGCCAGCAGTGCTATTCAATATAGACAGGGCACAGTCGGCGAGCAGTACTTC. This translates into CASSAIQYRQGTVGEQYF.